This T cell receptor beta chain appears in the sequencing data of a study of T cell responses to AZD1222 COVID-19 vaccine. General study points: A rise in Spike-specific TCR breadth and depth followed two AZD1222 doses. The CD4 TCRs associated with vaccination extended across spike and predominated at 160-218 and 743-854. Baseline serology detected seropositivity in only six or seven AZD1222 recipients. Clonal diversity was possibly underestimated; the donors were predominantly white British and more often female.

Sequenced by immunoSEQ multiplex PCR; TCRdb stores in-frame clones only, minus some. The sample includes 130,000 to 150,000 clones, around 90% seen only once; the top ten take around 2.8%. About this clone itself: Its matching antigen is unknown. The same CDR3 can be traced to other DNA sequences in this sample.

The germline gives CDR1 SGHRS, CDR2 YFSETQ. The V gene lost 4 bases and the J gene lost 3 bases, with 11 bases spanning the gap. This CDR3 comprises 13 residues. The TCR was taken from an adult in good health. Source: peripheral blood, taken on day 0 of MenACWY control vaccination. The rearrangement joins TRBV5-1 to TRBJ2-7; the D gene is possibly TRBD2 (6 bases). In nucleotides, the CDR3 is TGCGCCAGCAGCCCCACCGGGGGCTACGAGCAGTACTTC. It encodes CASSPTGGYEQYF. The variable domain in full, completed from reference TRBV5-1 and TRBJ2-7, reads KAGVTQTPRYLIKTRGQQVTLSCSPISGHRSVSWYQQTPGQGLQFLFEYFSETQRNKGNFPGRFSGRQFSNSRSEMNVSTLELGDSALYLCASSPTGGYEQYFGPGTRLTVT.